This T cell receptor beta chain was captured by sequencing in a study of T cells after yellow fever vaccination. Study findings and constraints: There was a small share of clonotypes that showed up in both the CD4 and CD8 compartments.

As to this clonotype: Antigen specificity is unknown.

Germline assignment: CDR1 MNHEY and CDR2 SMNVEV (reference sequence). This CDR3 spans 13 amino acids. Trimming removed 5 bases from V and 5 bases from J, with 12 bases in between. TCRdb re-called the 5' RACE reads with MiXCR, one entry per CDR3 protein. The repertoire holds about 170,000 distinct CDR3 sequences, with about 11% as singletons. The chain couples TRBV27 to TRBJ1-1; a weak D match, TRBD1 (6 bases). The input for sequencing was CD8+ T cells sorted from PBMCs, taken 15 days after the yellow fever booster vaccination. The receptor was derived from a man younger than 30 who received the YFV17D yellow fever vaccine. Here the CDR3 reads CASSLDRLTEAFF. DNA for the CDR3: TGTGCCAGCAGTCTTGACAGGTTGACTGAAGCTTTCTTT.